The 19 T cell receptor beta chains below were found in one sample sequenced in a study of T cells after yellow fever vaccination. TCRdb reanalysed the 5' RACE reads using MiXCR and keeps one entry per CDR3 protein. The table has around 310,000 distinct CDR3 sequences, around 4.1% seen once; the top ten hold more than 20%. The specimen was PBMCs, collected 5 days after the yellow fever booster vaccination. Receptor source: a man younger than 35 who received the YFV17D yellow fever vaccine.

This clonotype was counted only a few times. This chain joins TRBV5-6 and TRBJ1-1; D is unresolved. Germline V gene sequence: CDR1 SGHDT, CDR2 YYEEEE. The CDR3 spans 12 residues. The V gene lost 4 bases and the J gene lost 5 bases, with 9 bases spanning the gap. The CDR3 loop is CASSPWGTEAFF. The DNA for the CDR3 is TGTGCCAGCAGCCCCTGGGGAACTGAAGCTTTCTTT.

J is TRBJ1-6 and V is TRBV7-2, with 8 bases that match TRBD1. This CDR3 has 15 residues. Germline trimming cut 5 bases from V and 10 bases from J; bases unmatched to any gene: 10. Germline V gene data show CDR1 as SGHTA and CDR2 as FQGNSA. This CDR3 reads CASSRLTGVGSPLHF. In DNA, the CDR3 is TGTGCCAGCAGCCGCCTGACAGGGGTAGGATCACCCCTCCACTTT.

This chain joins TRBV3-1 and TRBJ1-4; D remains unclear. Trimming stripped 6 bases from V and 2 bases from J, with 13 bases between. Germline CDR1 LGHDT, CDR2 YNNKEL (reference sequence). The CDR3 covers 15 residues. This CDR3 reads CASRSWEGTNEKLFF. For the CDR3, the DNA is TGTGCCAGCAGGTCCTGGGAAGGTACTAATGAAAAACTGTTTTTT.

J is TRBJ2-6 and V is TRBV27; either TRBD1 or TRBD2 may fit D (6 bases each). CDR1 and CDR2 (germline): MNHEY, SMNVEV (reference sequence). The CDR3 runs 16 residues. The V end lost 3 bases, the J end lost 2 bases, and 11 bases lay between the germline ends. Here the CDR3 DNA reads TGTGCCAGCAGTTTTGGTAGGGGGGCTGGGGCCAACGTCCTGACTTTC. Translated: CASSFGRGAGANVLTF.

This clonotype was found many times. The chain recombines TRBV4-1 with TRBJ2-2; 7 nucleotides line up with TRBD1. This CDR3 comprises 15 residues. Germline V lookup: CDR1 MGHRA, CDR2 YSYEKL. Unmatched junction bases numbered 6, after V lost 7 bases and J lost 1 base. The CDR3 coding sequence is TGCGCCAGCAACCATTGGACAGGGAACACCGGGGAGCTGTTTTTT. Its protein is CASNHWTGNTGELFF.

This clonotype was recorded many times. The gene calls are TRBV3-1 and TRBJ2-2; TRBD1 agrees at 9 bases. Germline V lookup: CDR1 LGHDT, CDR2 YNNKEL (reference sequence). The CDR3 is 16 amino acids. With 4 bases clipped from V and 4 bases from J, the junction kept 7 bases outside the gene matches. CDR3 in amino acids: CASSPGQGLITGELFF. CDR3 nucleotides: TGTGCCAGCAGCCCCGGACAGGGGTTGATCACCGGGGAGCTGTTTTTT.

This clonotype showed up many times. The rearrangement links TRBV7-6 to TRBJ2-1, with D possibly being TRBD1 (6 bases). The germline V and J ends were trimmed by 0 bases and 7 bases, with 19 bases remaining between them. The CDR3 extends over 17 amino acids. The germline V gene has CDR1 SGHVS and CDR2 FNYEAQ. The CDR3 DNA reads as TGTGCCAGCAGCTTAGCGCTAGGGCAGGGGAGCTTTAATGAGCAGTTCTTC. It specifies CASSLALGQGSFNEQFF.

This clonotype appeared a few times. This rearrangement joins TRBV5-1 to TRBJ2-2; 8 bases agree with TRBD1. CDR1 and CDR2 (germline): SGHRS, YFSETQ. Germline trimming cut 4 bases from V and 7 bases from J; bases unmatched to any gene: 6. The CDR3 sequence is 14 residues long. The CDR3 region is CASSQDRADGELFF. In nucleotides, the CDR3 is TGCGCCAGCAGCCAGGACAGGGCGGACGGGGAGCTGTTTTTT.

The V and J genes are TRBV10-3 and TRBJ2-5; D possibly uses TRBD1 or TRBD2 (5 bases each). The CDR3 length is 17 residues. The germline V gene has CDR1 ENHRY and CDR2 SYGVKD. V was cut by 1 base and J by 10 bases, with 25 bases left in between. This CDR3 is CAISEFDPGAIGRIQYF. The CDR3 nucleotides are TGTGCCATCAGTGAGTTCGACCCCGGGGCCATCGGAAGGATCCAGTACTTC.

This clonotype was seen more than once but under ten times. The V call is TRBV4-2, the J call TRBJ2-1; 10 bases are a match to TRBD2. V shed 1 base and J 6 bases; nucleotides not matched to a gene: 6. The germline V gene encodes CDR1 LGHNA and CDR2 YNFKEQ. This CDR3 contains 16 residues. The chain's CDR3 is CASSQVGSGGGNEQFF. The CDR3 nucleotides read TGTGCCAGCAGCCAAGTGGGCAGCGGGGGGGGCAATGAGCAGTTCTTC.

The chain combines TRBV2 with TRBJ2-1, with 7 bases matching TRBD2. V shed 4 bases and J 7 bases; nucleotides not matched to a gene: 10. Germline V lookup: CDR1 SNHLY, CDR2 FYNNEI. The CDR3 has 15 amino acids. CDR3 DNA: TGTGCCAGCAGTGGACGGGGAGGGAGAACGAATGAGCAGTTCTTC. Translating it yields CASSGRGGRTNEQFF.

This clonotype was recorded a few times. This chain uses TRBV20-1 with TRBJ2-1; 7 nucleotides line up with TRBD2. The V gene's germline CDR1 is DFQATT and CDR2 SNEGSKA (reference sequence). The CDR3 runs to 15 residues. The V gene end was trimmed by 0 bases and the J gene end by 3 bases; junction bases not matched to a gene: 5. This chain's CDR3 is CSARDTGGGYNEQFF. The CDR3 DNA is TGCAGTGCTAGAGATACGGGCGGGGGCTACAATGAGCAGTTCTTC.

A few counts support this clonotype. This chain connects TRBV7-2 to TRBJ2-3; D may be TRBD2 (5 bases). The CDR3 extends over 15 amino acids. V shed 4 bases and J shed 1 base, with 12 bases lying between them. Germline-derived CDR1 and CDR2 are SGHTA and FQGNSA. The CDR3 region is CASSWSSRRTDTQYF. The CDR3 bases are TGTGCCAGCAGCTGGTCTAGCCGACGCACAGATACGCAGTATTTT.

This clonotype has just a few counts. The chain is built from TRBV4-3 and TRBJ2-3; the match to TRBD2 covers 9 bases. V dropped 3 bases and J dropped 2; count of bases not matched to a gene: 12. CDR3 length: 18 amino acids. CDR1 is LGHNA and CDR2 is YSLEER in the germline V gene. The DNA of the CDR3 is TGCGCCAGCAGCCAGGGAGTACTAGCGGGCCGCCTCACAGATACGCAGTATTTT. Translating it yields CASSQGVLAGRLTDTQYF.

This clonotype was counted between two and nine times. CDR3 protein: CASSLAAGSPGTEAFF. The CDR3 DNA sequence: TGTGCCAGCAGCTTAGCCGCCGGATCCCCCGGGACTGAAGCTTTCTTT. The J gene is TRBJ1-1, the V gene TRBV7-2; the D is unclear. The V end lost 0 bases, the J end lost 5 bases, and 16 bases lay between the germline ends. The CDR3 runs to 16 residues. Germline V gene lookup returns CDR1 SGHTA and CDR2 FQGNSA.

The chain is built from TRBV5-1 and TRBJ2-4; 10 bases fit TRBD1. Trimming at V came to 4 bases and at J to 8 bases, leaving 6 bases not matched to a gene. The germline V gene encodes CDR1 SGHRS and CDR2 YFSETQ. CDR3 size: 14 residues. This chain's CDR3 is CASSGGTGEDIQYF. CDR3 coding DNA: TGCGCCAGCAGCGGGGGGACAGGGGAGGACATTCAGTACTTC.

This clonotype was seen ten or more times. The chain has TRBV6-1 and TRBJ2-6; 7 bases match TRBD1. Per germline, CDR1 MNHNS and CDR2 SASEGT. The CDR3 runs to 15 residues. The junction had 5 bases not matched to a gene; V was cut back by 8 bases and J by 1 base. This chain's CDR3 is CASDRVGSGANVLTF. CDR3 sequence (DNA): TGTGCCAGCGACAGGGTAGGGTCTGGGGCCAACGTCCTGACTTTC.

The chain has TRBV27 and TRBJ2-6, with D unclear. This CDR3 is built from 16 residues. The V gene lost 5 bases and the J gene lost 0 bases, with 11 bases spanning the gap. Germline values: CDR1 MNHEY, CDR2 SMNVEV (reference sequence). This CDR3 is CASSLTVRSGANVLTF. Here the CDR3 DNA reads TGTGCCAGCAGTCTAACCGTACGCTCTGGGGCCAACGTCCTGACTTTC.

This rearrangement joins TRBV18 to TRBJ2-2; D is ambiguous. The V gene lost 6 bases and the J gene lost 5 bases, with 13 bases spanning the gap. CDR1 and CDR2 (germline): KGHSH, LQKENI. The CDR3 has 14 residues. The chain's CDR3 is CASSPNAETGELFF. The CDR3 coding sequence is TGTGCCAGCTCCCCAAACGCAGAGACCGGGGAGCTGTTTTTT.